The 28 T cell receptor beta chains listed next were all sequenced from one sample in a study of molecular identifiers for immune sequencing clone quantification. TCRdb analysed the PCR reads with MiXCR anew, one entry per CDR3 protein. The data show roughly 100,000 distinct CDR3 sequences, with about 35% seen just once and roughly 9.7% held by the top ten. The specimen was naive CD8+ T cells from blood, with Jurkat cell RNA spiked in. The subset here: FACS-sorted CD8+CD4-CCR7+CD45RA+ naive T cells. Receptors were obtained from a human donor in good health. Some libraries in this study had Jurkat cell RNA spiked in.

The chain employs TRBV29-1 and TRBJ2-1, with 7 bases matching TRBD2. The CDR3 extends over 17 amino acids. CDR1 SQVTM and CDR2 ANQGSEA come from the germline V gene. With 7 bases clipped from V and 0 bases from J, the junction kept 15 bases outside the gene matches. In nucleotides, the CDR3 is TGCAGCGGACTTAGCGCGAGCGGGATGAGCTCCTACAATGAGCAGTTCTTC. Translation gives CSGLSASGMSSYNEQFF.

The chain is built from TRBV12-3 or TRBV12-4 and TRBJ2-7, with TRBD2 as a possible D gene (6 bases). Trimming left V 3 bases short and J 5 bases short, with 11 bases between. The length of the CDR3 is 13 residues. The CDR3 DNA reads as TGTGCCAGCAGTTTCATCTCGGGGGACGAGCAGTACTTC. Encoded protein: CASSFISGDEQYF.

The genes are TRBV29-1 and TRBJ2-1; a weak D match, TRBD2 (6 bases). This CDR3 is built from 12 residues. V was shortened by 8 bases and J by 4 bases, with 12 bases between the two germline ends. Germline CDR1 is SQVTM and CDR2 is ANQGSEA. CDR3 nucleotide sequence: TGCAGCTCGGCGGAGGGGTACAATGAGCAGTTCTTC. Protein sequence: CSSAEGYNEQFF.

V and J are TRBV27 and TRBJ2-5; TRBD2 aligns across 7 bases. CDR1 is MNHEY, CDR2 SMNVEV, per germline (reference sequence). V was pared by 3 bases and J by 3 bases, with 4 bases of the junction left unmatched. CDR3 length equals 14 residues. Here the CDR3 reads CASSFRLAEETQYF. DNA for the CDR3: TGTGCCAGCAGTTTTAGGCTAGCGGAAGAGACCCAGTACTTC.

The chain has TRBV20-1 and TRBJ2-4; no reliable D call. The CDR3 is 10 residues long. V lost 6 bases to trimming and J lost 11 bases, with 11 bases between them. Germline values: CDR1 DFQATT, CDR2 SNEGSKA (reference sequence). CDR3 residues: CSAGSNVQYF. In DNA, the CDR3 is TGCAGTGCCGGATCTAACGTTCAGTACTTC.

V and J are TRBV19 and TRBJ1-5, with 8 positions matching TRBD1. V trimming: 7 bases; J trimming: 5 bases; junction bases outside the gene matches: 7. Germline V gene lookup returns CDR1 LNHDA and CDR2 SQIVND (reference sequence). The CDR3 spans 14 residues. The CDR3 nucleotides read TGTGCCAGTACCCCATCGGACAGGGATCAGCCCCAGCATTTT. Translating gives CASTPSDRDQPQHF.

The CDR3 nucleotides are TGTGCCACCAGTGATACCCCCGGAAATCAGCCCCAGCATTTT. The encoded protein is CATSDTPGNQPQHF. The chain links TRBV24-1 to TRBJ1-5; D unclear. This CDR3 comprises 14 residues. Trimming left V 3 bases short and J 4 bases short, with 9 bases between. Germline V CDR1 and CDR2: KGHDR, SFDVKD.

The V and J genes are TRBV6-5 and TRBJ2-7; no firm D call. Deletions cut 3 bases from V and 1 base from J, with 13 bases between. CDR1 and CDR2 from the germline V gene are MNHEY and SVGAGI. This CDR3 has 15 residues. The CDR3 reads CASSYALGVSYEQYF. The DNA for the CDR3 is TGTGCCAGCAGTTATGCACTTGGGGTTTCCTACGAGCAGTACTTC.

In this sample, this clonotype turned up a few times. The chain is built from TRBV6-2 or TRBV6-3 and TRBJ2-4; no definite D call. The CDR3 length is 13 residues. Per the germline V gene, CDR1 is MNHEY and CDR2 is SVGEGT. Trimming took 1 base from V and 4 from J, leaving 5 bases between them. Here the CDR3 DNA reads TGTGCCAGCAGTTACTACGGGAAAAACATTCAGTACTTC. Encoded protein: CASSYYGKNIQYF.

In this sample, this clonotype turned up many times. The chain couples TRBV5-4 to TRBJ2-7, with 10 bases fitting TRBD1. The CDR3 runs 14 residues. Germline lookup yields CDR1 SGHNT and CDR2 YYREEE (reference sequence). V was pared by 2 bases and J by 3 bases, with 2 bases of the junction left unmatched. The CDR3 region is CASSLWDRGYEQYF. Written as DNA, the CDR3 is TGTGCCAGCAGCTTATGGGACAGGGGCTACGAGCAGTACTTC.

Comment on this clonotype: Given a much more abundant clone one base away, this may be a read error. The CDR3 DNA is TGTGCCAGCAGGGAATTAGCGGACGAGCAGTACTTC. Its protein product is CASRELADEQYF. The chain joins TRBV25-1 to TRBJ2-7; D possibly corresponds to TRBD2 (6 bases). The CDR3 has 12 amino acids. CDR1 is MGHDK and CDR2 is SYGVNS in the germline V gene.

This chain joins TRBV4-3 and TRBJ2-7; possibly TRBD1 for D (6 bases). V was pared by 1 base and J by 3 bases, with 10 bases between. Germline CDR1 and CDR2: LGHNA and YSLEER. There are 14 residues in the CDR3. The CDR3 DNA follows: TGCGCCAGCAGCCAAGGCCTCAGGGGCTACGAGCAGTACTTC. Protein product: CASSQGLRGYEQYF.

V and J are TRBV27 and TRBJ2-1, with D perhaps given as TRBD1 or TRBD2 (6 bases each). This CDR3 contains 14 residues. Germline V gives CDR1 MNHEY, CDR2 SMNVEV (reference sequence). V was clipped by 6 bases and J by 9 bases, with 18 bases between them. CDR3 in DNA: TGTGCCAGCAGCCTAGGCGTAAAGGGGGGTGAGCAGTTCTTC. It encodes CASSLGVKGGEQFF.

This clonotype was observed a handful of times. V usage is TRBV28 and J usage is TRBJ2-2; D is possibly TRBD2 (5 bases). V was cut by 3 bases and J by 6 bases, with 20 bases left in between. The CDR3 has 17 amino acids. Per the germline V gene, CDR1 is MDHEN and CDR2 is SYDVKM. For the CDR3, the DNA is TGTGCCAGCAGTTTGTTTCTCAGTTTTGGGCGGGCCGGGGAGCTGTTTTTT. Amino acid sequence: CASSLFLSFGRAGELFF.

The J gene is TRBJ1-2, the V gene TRBV7-9; D unclear. With 10 bases removed from V and 8 bases from J, the gap between germline ends came to 14 bases. Germline V lookup: CDR1 SEHNR, CDR2 FQNEAQ (reference sequence). The CDR3 covers 11 residues. In DNA form, the CDR3 reads TGTGCCATCGAGCCAGCCCGGGGCTACACCTTC. It codes for CAIEPARGYTF.

This clonotype was seen more than once but under ten times. The chain recombines TRBV4-3 with TRBJ1-5, with D perhaps TRBD1 (5 bases). The CDR3 is made up of 15 amino acids. The germline V gene has CDR1 LGHNA and CDR2 YSLEER. Trimming shortened V by 6 bases and J by 0 bases, and 12 bases separated the two germline ends. CDR3 in DNA: TGCGCCAGCAGAGCAGACAGATATAGCAATCAGCCCCAGCATTTT. Residues: CASRADRYSNQPQHF.

In its sample, this clonotype was seen a few times. This chain joins TRBV11-2 and TRBJ2-5; D unresolved. V lost 5 bases and J lost 5, with 3 bases in between. This CDR3 has 10 residues. The germline V gene encodes CDR1 SGHAT and CDR2 FQNNGV. The DNA of the CDR3 is TGTGCCAGCAGCGGCGAGACCCAGTACTTC. The encoded protein is CASSGETQYF.

The J gene is TRBJ1-5, the V gene TRBV10-2, with D unresolved. CDR3 length: 14 amino acids. V lost 2 bases and J lost 2, with 7 bases in between. Germline V lookup: CDR1 WSHSY, CDR2 SAAADI. This chain's CDR3 is CASSELTGNQPQHF. DNA for the CDR3: TGCGCCAGCAGTGAGCTAACGGGCAATCAGCCCCAGCATTTT.

The table lists this clonotype with many counts. The chain is built from TRBV5-6 and TRBJ1-2; D unclear. V was cut by 0 bases and J by 4 bases, with 13 bases left in between. Per the germline V gene, CDR1 is SGHDT and CDR2 is YYEEEE. This CDR3 contains 15 residues. The CDR3 here is CASSLEPGLIYGYTF. The CDR3 nucleotides read TGTGCCAGCAGCTTGGAGCCGGGTTTGATCTATGGCTACACCTTC.

This clonotype was detected only a few times. One end of the junction is discordant with germline, which a read error may explain. The CDR3 DNA reads as TGTGCCGGCAGCACCAGTCCCCACAGGGGGCTAAGAGGGAAGACCCAGTACTTC. Protein product: CAGSTSPHRGLRGKTQYF. The chain couples TRBV7-2 to TRBJ2-5; 9 bases fit TRBD1. The CDR3 has 18 amino acids. Germline-derived CDR1 and CDR2 are SGHTA and FQGNSA.

The chain joins TRBV15 to TRBJ2-3; weak D call: TRBD2 (6 bases). Per the germline V gene, CDR1 is LNHNV and CDR2 is YYDKDF (reference sequence). Trimming shortened V by 1 base and J by 3 bases, and 11 bases separated the two germline ends. The CDR3 runs 15 residues. CDR3 nucleotides: TGTGCCACCAGCAGAGCGAGACTAGAAACAGATACGCAGTATTTT. Its translation: CATSRARLETDTQYF.

About this clonotype: Relative to the germline gene, one junction end is altered; a read error may explain this. This rearrangement joins TRBV29-1 to TRBJ2-2, with 7 bases aligning to TRBD2. Germline CDR1 reads SQVTM; CDR2 reads ANQGSEA. The CDR3 spans 12 residues. The CDR3 loop reads CSAIAGPGELIF. CDR3 sequence (DNA): TGCAGCGCAATAGCGGGCCCCGGGGAGCTGATTTTT.

The chain has TRBV7-9 and TRBJ1-5; D remains unclear. The CDR3 totals 13 residues. Per germline, CDR1 SEHNR and CDR2 FQNEAQ (reference sequence). The germline V and J ends were trimmed by 4 bases and 4 bases, with 8 bases remaining between them. The CDR3 DNA sequence: TGTGCCAGCAGCTCGGACGGGAATCAGCCCCAGCATTTT. Residues: CASSSDGNQPQHF. The whole variable domain, filled in from reference TRBV7-9 and TRBJ1-5, reads DTGVSQNPRHKITKRGQNVTFRCDPISEHNRLYWYRQTLGQGPEFLTYFQNEAQLEKSRLLSDRFSAERPKGSFSTLEIQRTEQGDSAMYLCASSSDGNQPQHFGDGTRLSIL.

CDR3 in DNA: TGTGCCAGCAGTTACTTCTATAGCCCGATCACCGGGGAGCTGTTTTTT. Its protein is CASSYFYSPITGELFF. This chain uses TRBV6-6 with TRBJ2-2; D is ambiguous. Trimming pared 1 base from V and 4 bases from J, leaving 13 bases between. The CDR3 sequence is 16 residues long. The germline gives CDR1 MNHNY, CDR2 SVGAGI (reference sequence).

As concerns this clonotype: Since a much larger clone is just one base distant, this may be a read error. The J gene is TRBJ2-1, the V gene TRBV11-2; 8 nucleotides agree with TRBD2. The germline CDR1 and CDR2 sequences are SGHAT and FQNNGV. The CDR3 is 18 residues long. CDR3 DNA: TGTGCCTGCAGCTCATTTGGGAAAAGCGGGAGCTCCTACAATGAGCAGTTCTTC. Translating it yields CACSSFGKSGSSYNEQFF.

Of note for this clonotype: At one end, the junction sequence differs from germline, possibly due to a read error. This chain links TRBV20-1 with TRBJ2-7; no reliable D call. The CDR3 length is 12 residues. The germline gives CDR1 DFQATT, CDR2 SNEGSKA (reference sequence). The CDR3 sequence is CSARDQLYGQYF. In nucleotides, the CDR3 is TGCAGTGCTAGAGATCAGCTCTACGGGCAGTACTTC.

This clonotype was counted at least ten times. CDR3 in amino acids: CASSPGYGYTF. In DNA, the CDR3 is TGTGCCAGCAGTCCAGGATATGGCTACACCTTC. V usage is TRBV27 and J usage is TRBJ1-2, with no clear D. CDR1 and CDR2 (germline): MNHEY, SMNVEV (reference sequence). V was clipped by 5 bases and J by 5 bases, with 6 bases between them. The CDR3 is 11 amino acids.

This clonotype was found a few times. Compared with germline, one end of the junction differs, possibly owing to a read error. This chain connects TRBV7-8 to TRBJ2-1, with D possibly TRBD1 on 7 matching bases. This CDR3 spans 14 amino acids. CDR1 and CDR2 (germline): SGHVS, FQNEAQ. The CDR3 loop is CASRGTGALAEQFF. In DNA, the CDR3 is TGTGCAAGCAGGGGGACTGGGGCCTTAGCTGAGCAGTTCTTC.